The rows below give T cell receptor beta chains drawn from one sample of a study of T cells in Graves' hyperthyroidism and ophthalmopathy. MiXCR, run by TCRdb on the multiplex PCR reads, gives a single entry per CDR3 protein. The sample comprises approximately 530,000 distinct CDR3 sequences, 20% of which are singletons, and over 45% rests with the top ten. Sequencing was done on a sample of blood. Receptor source: a man aged 40-50 years with Graves' ophthalmopathy. Both conserved end residues are part of each CDR3. The order of the fields is J gene, D gene, V gene, clone size, CDR3 DNA, CDR3 protein. A D gene is named only where the DNA matches it firmly. Only some rows state a clone size, as once, few, many or a class for expanded clones.

j_gene: TRBJ2-2
d_gene: NA
v_gene: TRBV11-1
abundance: many
CDR3nt: TGTGCCAGCAGCTTAGGGCCCAGGGAGCTGTTTTTT
CDR3aa: CASSLGPRELFF

j_gene: TRBJ2-3
d_gene: NA
v_gene: TRBV7-9
abundance: many
CDR3nt: TGTGCCAGCAGCTTAGCAGGGGAAGAGATCGCAGATACGCAGTATTTT
CDR3aa: CASSLAGEEIADTQYF

j_gene: TRBJ2-7
d_gene: NA
v_gene: TRBV2
abundance: many
CDR3nt: TGTGCCAGCACCAAAAGTGGCCTACGGGCCTACGAGCAGTACTTC
CDR3aa: CASTKSGLRAYEQYF

j_gene: TRBJ2-1
d_gene: TRBD2
v_gene: TRBV6-1
abundance: NA
CDR3nt: TGTGCCAGCAGTAGGGGAGGGACTAGCGGGGGATCCGGGGGGTTCTTC
CDR3aa: CASSRGGTSGGSGGFF

j_gene: TRBJ2-1
d_gene: TRBD1
v_gene: TRBV6-1
abundance: NA
CDR3nt: TGTGCCAGCAGTAAGGGACAGGGGAACAATGAGCAGTTCTTC
CDR3aa: CASSKGQGNNEQFF

j_gene: TRBJ2-1
d_gene: TRBD2
v_gene: TRBV5-1
abundance: NA
CDR3nt: TGCGCCAGCAGCTTGGCCGGGACTAGCGGGTACACCTACAATGAGCAGTTCTTC
CDR3aa: CASSLAGTSGYTYNEQFF

j_gene: TRBJ1-2
d_gene: NA
v_gene: TRBV20-1
abundance: few
CDR3nt: TGCAGTGCTAGGGGATTAACCTCTAACTATGGCTACACCTTC
CDR3aa: CSARGLTSNYGYTF

j_gene: TRBJ1-1
d_gene: NA
v_gene: TRBV7-8
abundance: many
CDR3nt: TGTGCCAGCAGACTTAACGGCGGGGAGAACACTGAAGCTTTCTTT
CDR3aa: CASRLNGGENTEAFF

j_gene: TRBJ2-3
d_gene: NA
v_gene: TRBV7-8
abundance: many
CDR3nt: TGTGCCAGCAGCTTAGCGCTTGCTACCGCAGATACGCAGTATTTT
CDR3aa: CASSLALATADTQYF

j_gene: TRBJ2-5
d_gene: TRBD2
v_gene: TRBV9
abundance: NA
CDR3nt: TGTGCCAGCAGCGGACTAGCGGGGGGGTCCCCACAAGAGACCCAGTACTTC
CDR3aa: CASSGLAGGSPQETQYF

j_gene: TRBJ2-7
d_gene: NA
v_gene: TRBV11-2
abundance: many
CDR3nt: TGTGCCAGCAGCCCAGGGGGGGGTAGCTCCGAGCAGTACTTC
CDR3aa: CASSPGGGSSEQYF

j_gene: TRBJ1-2
d_gene: NA
v_gene: TRBV6-1
abundance: NA
CDR3nt: TGTGCCATCCAATACAACTATGGCTACACCTTC
CDR3aa: CAIQYNYGYTF

j_gene: TRBJ2-3
d_gene: NA
v_gene: TRBV7-3
abundance: NA
CDR3nt: TGTGCCAGCAGCTCGCAGGGGGGGAACACAGATACGCAGTATTTT
CDR3aa: CASSSQGGNTDTQYF

j_gene: TRBJ2-5
d_gene: TRBD1
v_gene: TRBV11-2
abundance: many
CDR3nt: TGTGCCAGCAGCTCGGACAGGGCGGAGACCCAGTACTTC
CDR3aa: CASSSDRAETQYF

j_gene: TRBJ2-5
d_gene: TRBD2
v_gene: TRBV28
abundance: many
CDR3nt: TGTGCCAGCAGCGCGCTCGGACTAGCGGGAGTTCAAGAGACCCAGTACTTC
CDR3aa: CASSALGLAGVQETQYF

j_gene: TRBJ2-7
d_gene: TRBD1
v_gene: TRBV27
abundance: many
CDR3nt: TGTGCCAGCAGTATCGGGACAGGGAACCCCTACGAGCAGTACTTC
CDR3aa: CASSIGTGNPYEQYF

j_gene: TRBJ2-1
d_gene: TRBD1
v_gene: TRBV6-1
abundance: NA
CDR3nt: TGTGCCAGCCCGGGACAGGGGCCCAATGAGCAGTTCTTC
CDR3aa: CASPGQGPNEQFF

j_gene: TRBJ2-2
d_gene: NA
v_gene: TRBV30
abundance: many
CDR3nt: TGTGCCTGGAAAGGGCAGGGTAACACCGGGGAGCTGTTTTTT
CDR3aa: CAWKGQGNTGELFF

j_gene: TRBJ2-1
d_gene: NA
v_gene: TRBV11-2
abundance: many
CDR3nt: TGTGCCAGCAGCTCCCCCAGACAGAACAATGAGCAGTTCTTC
CDR3aa: CASSSPRQNNEQFF

j_gene: TRBJ1-3
d_gene: NA
v_gene: TRBV6-1
abundance: NA
CDR3nt: TGTGCCAGCAAGGACTCTGGAAACACCATATATTTT
CDR3aa: CASKDSGNTIYF

j_gene: TRBJ2-7
d_gene: TRBD2
v_gene: TRBV2
abundance: NA
CDR3nt: TGTGCCAGCAGAGCGGGGCCCTTTTTTTCCTACGAGCAGTACTTC
CDR3aa: CASRAGPFFSYEQYF

j_gene: TRBJ1-5
d_gene: NA
v_gene: TRBV12-3/TRBV12-4
abundance: NA
CDR3nt: TGTGCCAGCAGTTTAGCCTACAATCAGCCCCAGCATTTT
CDR3aa: CASSLAYNQPQHF

j_gene: TRBJ2-1
d_gene: NA
v_gene: TRBV10-3
abundance: NA
CDR3nt: TGTGCCAGCAGCTACTCACCCAGGGTAAGGGTTGAGCAGTTCTTC
CDR3aa: CASSYSPRVRVEQFF

j_gene: TRBJ2-7
d_gene: TRBD2
v_gene: TRBV28
abundance: many
CDR3nt: TGTGCCAGCAGAACCGGACTAGCGGGAGATCGATGGGAGCAGTACTTC
CDR3aa: CASRTGLAGDRWEQYF

j_gene: TRBJ2-2
d_gene: TRBD2
v_gene: TRBV12-3/TRBV12-4
abundance: few
CDR3nt: TGTGCCAGCGCGGGAGGGGTCGGGGAGCTGTTTTTT
CDR3aa: CASAGGVGELFF

j_gene: TRBJ2-2
d_gene: NA
v_gene: TRBV29-1
abundance: NA
CDR3nt: TGCAGCGTTGCGGGATCGGACACCGGGGAGCTGTTTTTT
CDR3aa: CSVAGSDTGELFF

j_gene: TRBJ1-4
d_gene: NA
v_gene: TRBV4-2
abundance: NA
CDR3nt: TGTGCCAGCAGCCAAGAACCCCGTCAAGGGTTGGGGGCTAATGAAAAACTGTTTTTT
CDR3aa: CASSQEPRQGLGANEKLFF

j_gene: TRBJ1-3
d_gene: NA
v_gene: TRBV7-2
abundance: NA
CDR3nt: TGTGCCAGCAGCTTAAAAGCCAGCAGCTCTGGAAACACCATATATTTT
CDR3aa: CASSLKASSSGNTIYF

j_gene: TRBJ2-2
d_gene: NA
v_gene: TRBV2
abundance: few
CDR3nt: TGTGCCAGCAGTGAGGTTGGACTCACCGGGGAGCTGTTTTTT
CDR3aa: CASSEVGLTGELFF